This T cell receptor (beta chain) was recovered during a study of shared clonotypes between healthy human individuals. With 4 bases clipped from V and 5 bases from J, the junction kept 7 bases outside the gene matches. The CDR3 loop spans 15 amino acids. The V gene's germline CDR1 is ENHRY and CDR2 SYGVKD. This clone has a single count. Sequencing was performed with immunoSEQ multiplex PCR; in TCRdb, only in-frame clones are kept and a portion is missing. The sample contains 2 million to 2.5 million clones, more than 85% of which appear only once. The sample consisted of naive CD4+ T cells from PBMCs. Subset reported: CD45RA+ positively selected. This clonotype was obtained from a young man in good health. Some clones in this sample may be carry-over from other donors' samples. This chain connects TRBV10-3 to TRBJ2-3; TRBD2 agrees at 9 bases. The CDR3 is CAISAKREVVDTQYF. The CDR3 DNA reads TGTGCCATCAGTGCAAAGCGGGAGGTGGTAGATACGCAGTATTTT.